Following are 27 T cell receptor beta chains from one sample sequenced in a study of regulatory T cells in long-lasting Graves disease. Time point meaning: newly diagnosed GD, antithyroid drugs for less than 3 months. Following extraction of RNA from PBMCs, that RNA was used to make the TCR library. HTBI primers from iRepertoire and Arm-PCR of CDR3 regions yielded the TCR beta libraries. TCRdb fed the multiplex PCR reads into MiXCR, producing one record per CDR3 protein. This repertoire shows 350,000 to 500,000 distinct CDR3 sequences, 14% found once; its top ten account for 17%. These same data were also listed under a study on T cells in Graves' hyperthyroidism and ophthalmopathy.

The specimen was peripheral blood mononuclear cells (PBMCs), collected at new diagnosis, from a patient treated with antithyroid drugs. These receptors all stem from a woman aged 45-60 years with Graves disease.

This clonotype was observed a handful of times. The rearrangement joins TRBV6-1 to TRBJ2-1, with 8 bases fitting TRBD1. The CDR3 runs to 18 residues. J lost 1 base, V lost 2 bases, and 10 bases had no gene match. Germline V gives CDR1 MNHNS, CDR2 SASEGT. As DNA, the CDR3 is TGTGCCAGCAGTGAAACCCGGGGAGACAGGGGATCCTACAATGAGCAGTTCTTC. Translated: CASSETRGDRGSYNEQFF.

The chain joins TRBV19 to TRBJ2-5, with 9 bases identical to TRBD1. Trimming at V came to 3 bases and at J to 5 bases, leaving 4 bases not matched to a gene. Germline CDR1 and CDR2: LNHDA and SQIVND (reference sequence). The CDR3 contains 14 residues. The CDR3, as DNA: TGTGCCAGTAGTATCCAGGGGACAGGGGAGACCCAGTACTTC. Its protein is CASSIQGTGETQYF. The entire variable domain, with the rest obtained from reference TRBV19 and TRBJ2-5, is as follows: DGGITQSPKYLFRKEGQNVTLSCEQNLNHDAMYWYRQDPGQGLRLIYYSQIVNDFQKGDIAEGYSVSREKKESFPLTVTSAQKNPTAFYLCASSIQGTGETQYFGPGTRLLVL.

This clonotype occurred many times. This chain joins TRBV24-1 and TRBJ2-6, with D unclear. The CDR3 loop spans 14 amino acids. The germline V gene has CDR1 KGHDR and CDR2 SFDVKD. Trimming removed 4 bases at V and 3 bases at J, with 6 bases between. This chain's CDR3 is CATSDNSGANVLTF. DNA of the CDR3: TGTGCCACCAGTGACAACAGTGGGGCCAACGTCCTGACTTTC.

The chain combines TRBV7-9 with TRBJ2-6; 8 nucleotides align to TRBD1. Trimming at V came to 5 bases and at J to 0 bases, leaving 15 bases not matched to a gene. CDR1 SEHNR and CDR2 FQNEAQ come from the germline V gene (reference sequence). The CDR3 spans 20 residues. The CDR3 here is CASSPTGRGQDISGANVLTF. CDR3 in DNA: TGTGCCAGCAGCCCCACCGGCCGGGGACAGGACATCTCTGGGGCCAACGTCCTGACTTTC.

This clonotype was observed many times. V usage is TRBV2 and J usage is TRBJ1-1; D call uncertain. The CDR3 totals 14 residues. V was trimmed by 6 bases and J by 1 base, leaving 12 bases between them. The germline gives CDR1 SNHLY, CDR2 FYNNEI. The CDR3 DNA reads as TGTGCCAGCAGCGAGGCGGCTACGAACACTGAAGCTTTCTTT. Protein: CASSEAATNTEAFF.

This clonotype was counted only a few times. CDR3 in DNA: TGTGCCAGCAGCCCTTCAAGCTCTGGGGCCAACGTCCTGACTTTC. Encoded protein: CASSPSSSGANVLTF. The chain has TRBV7-2 and TRBJ2-6; D remains ambiguous. In germline, CDR1 is SGHTA, CDR2 FQGNSA. Trimming removed 5 bases from V and 0 bases from J, with 8 bases in between. The CDR3 has 15 residues.

This clonotype was picked up many times. The rearrangement links TRBV28 to TRBJ2-7, with D perhaps TRBD1 (5 bases). V was pared by 2 bases and J by 3 bases, with 8 bases between. Germline V CDR1 and CDR2: MDHEN, SYDVKM. The CDR3 runs to 13 residues. As DNA, the CDR3 is TGTGCCAGCAGTTTACCCAGGGTCTACGAGCAGTACTTC. As protein: CASSLPRVYEQYF.

This clonotype was found many times. The V call is TRBV10-3, the J call TRBJ2-2; 10 nucleotides agree with TRBD2. Trimming cost V 4 bases and J 1 base; bases outside gene matches: 3. The CDR3 contains 16 residues. Germline CDR1 ENHRY, CDR2 SYGVKD. Here the CDR3 reads CAISVRTSGNTGELFF. CDR3 DNA: TGTGCCATCAGTGTTCGGACTAGCGGGAACACCGGGGAGCTGTTTTTT.

This clonotype was picked up many times. The chain joins TRBV20-1 to TRBJ2-1; 9 bases are a match to TRBD1. The germline V gene has CDR1 DFQATT and CDR2 SNEGSKA (reference sequence). The CDR3 has 13 amino acids. After removal of 6 bases from V and 8 bases from J, the junction contained 8 bases not matched to a gene. The CDR3 protein is CSAADRGLYEQFF. The CDR3 nucleotides are TGCAGTGCCGCGGACAGGGGTTTATATGAGCAGTTCTTC.

This clonotype was seen many times. CDR3 nucleotides: TGTGCCAGCTCACCACCGGGAAGTACGTTACAAGAGACCCAGTACTTC. It codes for CASSPPGSTLQETQYF. The rearrangement links TRBV18 to TRBJ2-5; no firm D call. V shed 0 bases and J shed 2 bases, with 13 bases lying between them. This CDR3 contains 16 residues. Germline V gene lookup returns CDR1 KGHSH and CDR2 LQKENI.

This clonotype showed up many times. The rearrangement joins TRBV6-2 or TRBV6-3 to TRBJ2-5, with D perhaps TRBD2 (5 bases). V was pared by 0 bases and J by 7 bases, with 15 bases between. CDR1 is MNHEY, CDR2 SVGEGT, per germline. CDR3 length equals 15 residues. CDR3 coding DNA: TGTGCCAGCAGTTACTCTCTGCTGGAGGTGGGGACCCAGTACTTC. Its translation is CASSYSLLEVGTQYF.

V and J are TRBV10-1 and TRBJ1-3, with 7 bases identical to TRBD1. Per germline, CDR1 WNHNN and CDR2 SYGVQD (reference sequence). This CDR3 comprises 16 residues. The trim removed 6 bases at V and 0 bases at J, leaving 8 bases unmatched. The CDR3 nucleotides read TGCGCCAGCAGCCCTGGACAGGAATTCTCTGGAAACACCATATATTTT. Its protein is CASSPGQEFSGNTIYF.

The chain has TRBV24-1 and TRBJ2-2, with 9 bases aligning to TRBD2. The CDR3 is 12 residues long. CDR1 and CDR2 from the germline V gene are KGHDR and SFDVKD. Germline trimming cut 5 bases from V and 13 bases from J; bases unmatched to any gene: 4. Here the CDR3 DNA reads TGTGCCACCAGTGGGGAAGCGGGAGGGCTGTTTTTT. It encodes CATSGEAGGLFF.

On this clonotype itself: This may stem from a read error, because a much larger clone lies one nucleotide away. The chain links TRBV5-1 to TRBJ2-7, with 7 nucleotides matching TRBD2. Germline values: CDR1 SGHRS, CDR2 YFSETQ. V lost 0 bases and J lost 2; bases outside the gene matches: 8. CDR3 length equals 16 residues. The CDR3 is CASSLGRGRGTYEQYF. The DNA of the CDR3 is TGCGCCAGCAGCTTGGGCCGGGGGAGGGGAACCTACGAGCAGTACTTC.

This clonotype was seen at least ten times. V is TRBV6-1 and J is TRBJ1-5, with D possibly being TRBD1 (6 bases). Trimming took 7 bases from V and 5 from J, leaving 18 bases between them. The CDR3 has 15 residues. Germline CDR1 reads MNHNS; CDR2 reads SASEGT. The CDR3 bases are TGTGCCAGCAAACCAAACAGGGTTCCTGATCAGCCCCAGCATTTT. It yields the protein CASKPNRVPDQPQHF.

Comments on this clonotype: This clone may be a read error of a much larger clone one base away. V is TRBV7-9 and J is TRBJ2-3; TRBD2 aligns across 8 bases. CDR1 and CDR2 (germline): SEHNR, FQNEAQ (reference sequence). The CDR3 length is 15 residues. V lost 1 base to trimming and J lost 4 bases; unmatched junction nucleotides: 4. The chain's CDR3 is CASSLGSGVSDTQYF. DNA for the CDR3: TGTGCCAGCAGCTTAGGTAGCGGGGTCTCAGATACGCAGTATTTT.

The chain joins TRBV18 to TRBJ2-7, with 9 positions matching TRBD1. V trimming: 6 bases; J trimming: 5 bases; junction bases outside the gene matches: 8. From germline, CDR1 is KGHSH and CDR2 LQKENI. The CDR3 totals 14 residues. CDR3 bases: TGTGCCAGCTCTCCGGGGGACAGGGTCCACGAGCAGTACTTC. Its protein is CASSPGDRVHEQYF. The whole variable domain, remainder taken from reference TRBV18 and TRBJ2-7, is NAGVMQNPRHLVRRRGQEARLRCSPMKGHSHVYWYRQLPEEGLKFMVYLQKENIIDESGMPKERFSAEFPKEGPSILRIQQVVRGDSAAYFCASSPGDRVHEQYFGPGTRLTVT.

As concerns this clonotype: A much larger clone sits a single nucleotide away, making a read error possible. The rearrangement uses TRBV30 and TRBJ2-1; TRBD1 agrees at 7 bases. The germline V gene encodes CDR1 GTSNPN and CDR2 SVGIG (reference sequence). The CDR3 totals 12 residues. Written as DNA, the CDR3 is TGTGCCCGGGGACAGTTCTACGATGAGCAGTTCTTC. It yields the protein CARGQFYDEQFF.

The V gene is TRBV7-9, the J gene TRBJ1-4; perhaps TRBD1 as D (6 bases). The CDR3 sequence is 19 residues long. The ends were cut back, 5 bases at V and 0 bases at J, with 22 bases in the middle. Germline-derived CDR1 and CDR2 are SEHNR and FQNEAQ (reference sequence). Written as DNA, the CDR3 is TGTGCCAGCAGCACGTTACGACCAGGGGCGAGTGCAACTAATGAAAAACTGTTTTTT. Translation: CASSTLRPGASATNEKLFF.

This clonotype was counted ten times or more. The V and J genes are TRBV5-1 and TRBJ2-1, with TRBD2 matching 9 bases. J gave up 10 bases and V 0 bases, and 8 bases lay outside the gene matches. This CDR3 is built from 15 residues. The germline V gene has CDR1 SGHRS and CDR2 YFSETQ. The CDR3 reads CASSLAAREGREQFF. The DNA of the CDR3 is TGCGCCAGCAGCTTGGCGGCGCGGGAGGGCAGGGAGCAGTTCTTC.

The V call is TRBV5-6, the J call TRBJ2-1, with 7 positions matching TRBD1. The CDR3 extends over 16 amino acids. The ends lost 4 bases at V and 7 bases at J; junction bases unmatched: 14. Germline assignment: CDR1 SGHDT and CDR2 YYEEEE. The CDR3 sequence is CASSPLTGYRLNEQFF. The DNA for the CDR3 is TGTGCCAGCAGCCCGCTGACAGGGTATCGATTGAATGAGCAGTTCTTC. Using reference TRBV5-6 and TRBJ2-1 for the parts outside the CDR3, the full variable domain is DAGVTQSPTHLIKTRGQQVTLRCSPKSGHDTVSWYQQALGQGPQFIFQYYEEEERQRGNFPDRFSGHQFPNYSSELNVNALLLGDSALYLCASSPLTGYRLNEQFFGPGTRLTVL.

This rearrangement joins TRBV30 to TRBJ2-7; D unclear. V lost 3 bases, J lost 4 bases, and 10 bases lay in between. CDR1 is GTSNPN and CDR2 is SVGIG in the germline V gene (reference sequence). This CDR3 has 12 residues. The DNA of the CDR3 is TGTGCCTGGAGCACCGGGCCGTACGAGCAGTACTTC. It specifies CAWSTGPYEQYF.

The sample holds one count of this clonotype. It may be a read error: a sequence one base away is much more abundant. This chain joins TRBV2 and TRBJ1-5, with D perhaps matching TRBD1 (5 bases). The CDR3 has 15 amino acids. Germline V CDR1 and CDR2: SNHLY, FYNNEI. The CDR3 DNA is TGTGCCAGCGGTGAAGCGCGGGGGAGCAATCAGCCCCAGCATTTT. Amino acid sequence: CASGEARGSNQPQHF.

This clonotype was detected many times. V is TRBV2 and J is TRBJ2-1, with 11 bases fitting TRBD2. The CDR3 loop spans 15 amino acids. Germline CDR1 is SNHLY and CDR2 is FYNNEI. V lost 2 bases to trimming and J lost 7 bases; unmatched junction nucleotides: 4. Written as DNA, the CDR3 is TGTGCCAGCAGTGAAACTAGCGGGAGTGGGAATGAGCAGTTCTTC. Residues: CASSETSGSGNEQFF.

At least ten counts were recorded for this clonotype. The chain combines TRBV7-9 with TRBJ1-6, with a possible D match to TRBD1 (6 bases). There are 14 residues in the CDR3. Trimming shortened V by 2 bases and J by 7 bases, and 9 bases separated the two germline ends. CDR1 and CDR2 (germline): SEHNR, FQNEAQ (reference sequence). The CDR3 DNA reads as TGTGCCAGCAGCTTACTACAGGGCAATTCACCCCTCCACTTT. The encoded protein is CASSLLQGNSPLHF.

This clonotype was found a few times. This chain joins TRBV6-1 and TRBJ2-2, with TRBD2 matching over 14 bases. In germline, CDR1 is MNHNS, CDR2 SASEGT. This CDR3 spans 17 amino acids. Unmatched junction bases numbered 11, after V lost 8 bases and J lost 6 bases. The CDR3 DNA sequence: TGTGCCAGCTCGGGACTAGCGGGAGTAGGATCCGCCGGGGAGCTGTTTTTT. The encoded protein is CASSGLAGVGSAGELFF.

This clonotype appeared a few times. The chain combines TRBV7-2 with TRBJ2-1, with D uncertain. This CDR3 is 14 amino acids long. CDR1 and CDR2 from the germline V gene are SGHTA and FQGNSA. Trimming shortened V by 5 bases and J by 7 bases, and 15 bases separated the two germline ends. CDR3 residues: CASSRKSGGNEQFF. The CDR3 coding sequence is TGTGCCAGCAGCCGTAAGTCGGGTGGAAATGAGCAGTTCTTC.